The source of this T cell receptor beta chain is a study of blood T cells in healthy people across ages (dated by TCRdb to the mid-2010s). About the investigation overall: In model experiments, roughly one uniquely barcoded TCR beta cDNA molecule per two T cells was captured by template switching. The study measured age-related changes in TCR beta repertoire diversity using deep sequencing normalized with unique cDNA molecular identifiers. Donors were grouped into four age groups: young (average approximately 15 years), middle-aged (39), aged (around 56) and long-lived (less than 85). To avoid experimental bias, donors of different ages were distributed randomly across sequencing lanes. Two additional independent replicas of 1 million unique cDNA reads from the same blood draw were analyzed for two donors (one aged 18 to 30 and one aged 80 or older).

The donors were roughly 40 Caucasian individuals from Russia, aged roughly 6 to 100 years, who were systemically healthy. Each donor gave ten milliliters of peripheral blood, drawn into EDTA-treated Vacutainer tubes. Ficoll-Paque density-gradient centrifugation was used to isolate PBMCs, with at least 6.5 million obtained per sample. Trizol reagent was used to extract total RNA from the PBMCs, yielding at least 5.5 micrograms per sample. For every donor, flow cytometry on a PBMC aliquot measured the percentage of naive CD45RAhigh/CD27high T cells. This clonotype was detected only a few times. Its antigen remains unidentified. No base qualities exist here, and no much larger clone lies one base off it. Receptors were amplified or captured by 5' RACE. TCRdb names Illumina HiSeq 2500 as the instrument used. A second PCR of about 7 to 12 cycles was performed with a sample-barcoded 5' primer and a J-beta primer mix. A template-switch 5' adaptor carrying 12 random nucleotides introduced a unique molecular identifier onto each TCR beta cDNA molecule. Each sample yielded at least 3 million CDR3-containing paired-end reads. First-strand cDNA was synthesized from all RNA with the Mint cDNA synthesis kit, primed by a TRBC-specific oligonucleotide. After uracil-DNA glycosylase treatment, a first 18-cycle PCR used universal primers M1SS and BC2_uni_R on all cDNA. The original pipeline was this. Normalization of each sample was performed by random selection of 1 million high-quality reads, each carrying a distinct molecular identifier. Instead of being binned into consensus sequences, reads with shared molecular identifiers were discarded. CDR3 identification, clonotype clustering and error correction used MiTCR with a Q25 quality threshold and the strictest error-elimination algorithm. A nonparametric unseen species model with Euler transformation was used to estimate a lower bound on total TCR beta diversity. The public sequencing data were trimmed at Q25 with fastp and processed into clonotypes with MiXCR by TCRdb, which kept only in-frame beta chains. Entries that share a CDR3 protein sequence are merged under the most common genes and DNA. The V and J calls shown here were made by TCRdb, not taken from the authors' results. In all, the sample holds fewer than 700,000 distinct CDR3 sequences, and around 48% of those were seen once. The ten largest clones take up 20% to 25% of the sample.

V lost 7 bases and J lost 1 base; the stretch between them is 8 bases long. Its CDR3 holds 12 amino acids, cysteine through phenylalanine. Just the 36-base CDR3 DNA is kept, in frame starting at base 1. From the germline V gene, CDR1 is SGDLS and CDR2 is YYNGEE. General conclusions and limits of the study: Compared with the aged group, the long-lived group had more naive CD4+ T cells, fewer expanded clones and increased TCR diversity, a pattern suggesting age selection. There was a strong correlation between observed TCR beta diversity and the percentage of naive T cells measured by flow cytometry. Observed TCR beta diversity per million T cells fell roughly linearly with age, and a significant reduction was already apparent by age approximately 40. The CMV infection status of donors was not known, potentially confounding age-related changes in expanded clonotypes. Estimates of total diversity based on one million sequenced T cells were considered lower bounds and underestimates. Bulk unsorted PBMC profiling prevented conclusive comparison of naive and antigen-experienced compartments.

This TCR was recovered from an elderly man in good health. The chain employs TRBV9 and TRBJ1-1; the D region possibly corresponds to TRBD1 (5 bases align). Sample: blood. The CDR3: CASGGENTEAFF. The DNA sequence is given as TGTGCCAGCGGAGGGGAGAACACTGAAGCTTTCTTT.